The 23 T cell receptor beta chains presented below share a single source sample, sequenced in a study of blood T cell repertoires in COVID-19. Some clones are missing from TCRdb's copy, which holds only in-frame ones; the method was immunoSEQ multiplex PCR. The table lists about 670,000 clones, 70% to 90% of them singletons. Sequenced material: peripheral blood. Receptor source: a woman aged 18-30 years with acute or convalescent COVID-19.

This clone came up once. The J gene is TRBJ2-3, the V gene TRBV6-2 or TRBV6-3; D ambiguous. The germline V and J ends were trimmed by 2 bases and 5 bases, with 11 bases remaining between them. From germline, CDR1 is MNHEY and CDR2 SVGEGT. The CDR3 runs to 14 residues. The CDR3 nucleotides are TGTGCCAGCAGTTACGCCCCGGTGAGAGATACGCAGTATTTT. Its translation: CASSYAPVRDTQYF.

V and J are TRBV6-5 and TRBJ2-7, with D perhaps TRBD1 (6 bases). The germline V gene encodes CDR1 MNHEY and CDR2 SVGAGI. The ends were cut back, 5 bases at V and 0 bases at J, with 11 bases in the middle. The CDR3 runs 14 residues. The CDR3 loop is CASSRGQSSYEQYF. CDR3 nucleotide sequence: TGTGCCAGCAGTAGAGGACAGAGCTCCTACGAGCAGTACTTC.

The chain joins TRBV7-2 to TRBJ1-6; possible D gene TRBD1, 5 bases. Trimming took 5 bases from V and 6 from J, leaving 14 bases between them. Germline V lookup: CDR1 SGHTA, CDR2 FQGNSA. The CDR3 has 15 residues. The DNA for the CDR3 is TGTGCCAGCAGCCAAGGGACGGGAGTTAATTCACCCCTCCACTTT. It codes for CASSQGTGVNSPLHF.

This chain uses TRBV6-5 with TRBJ2-5, with 9 nucleotides matching TRBD2. The germline gives CDR1 MNHEY, CDR2 SVGAGI. CDR3 length: 15 amino acids. V lost 3 bases, J lost 6 bases, and 8 bases stayed unmatched. CDR3 sequence (DNA): TGTGCCAGCAGTTATGGGGCGGGGGGGGCGCAGACCCAGTACTTC. Translated, it gives CASSYGAGGAQTQYF.

This chain joins TRBV29-1 and TRBJ1-2; D remains ambiguous. Deletions cut 5 bases from V and 4 bases from J, with 5 bases between. The CDR3 contains 10 residues. Germline CDR1 reads SQVTM; CDR2 reads ANQGSEA. The CDR3 bases are TGCAGCGTTCGGTCCTATGGCTACACCTTC. Its translation is CSVRSYGYTF.

The rearrangement uses TRBV30 and TRBJ2-2, with 8 bases aligning to TRBD1. The CDR3 spans 14 residues. Germline-derived CDR1 and CDR2 are GTSNPN and SVGIG (reference sequence). Trimming removed 3 bases from V and 5 bases from J; junction bases left unmatched: 5. CDR3 amino acids: CAWRTGVGTGELFF. In nucleotides, the CDR3 is TGTGCCTGGAGGACAGGGGTAGGGACCGGGGAGCTGTTTTTT.

The rearrangement links TRBV6-4 to TRBJ2-3; tentative D call: TRBD2 (5 bases). This CDR3 has 14 amino acids. The V end lost 2 bases, the J end lost 4 bases, and 10 bases lay between the germline ends. Germline V gene data show CDR1 as MRHNA and CDR2 as SNTAGT. The CDR3 here is CASSDRSGADTQYF. The CDR3 nucleotides read TGTGCCAGCAGTGACCGATCCGGGGCAGATACGCAGTATTTT.

The chain links TRBV4-2 to TRBJ2-7; possibly TRBD2 for D (7 bases). CDR1 LGHNA and CDR2 YNFKEQ come from the germline V gene. V lost 1 base, J lost 0 bases, and 16 bases lay in between. The CDR3 has 17 residues. The CDR3 loop is CASSQGPRGGDSYEQYF. The CDR3 nucleotides are TGTGCCAGCAGCCAAGGGCCTAGAGGGGGGGACTCCTACGAGCAGTACTTC.

As DNA, the CDR3 is TGTGCCAGCTCACCCTGGGACAGGGGAAGTGAAAAACTGTTTTTT. This translates into CASSPWDRGSEKLFF. This chain connects TRBV18 to TRBJ1-4; 10 nucleotides line up with TRBD1. With 3 bases clipped from V and 7 bases from J, the junction kept 5 bases outside the gene matches. This CDR3 contains 15 residues. In germline, CDR1 is KGHSH, CDR2 LQKENI.

The chain uses TRBV24-1 and TRBJ2-5; the D gene is possibly TRBD2 (7 bases). Germline CDR1 is KGHDR and CDR2 is SFDVKD. The CDR3 loop spans 16 amino acids. V lost 4 bases to trimming and J lost 2 bases, with 16 bases between them. The CDR3 sequence is CATSDPRGGGQETQYF. Here the CDR3 DNA reads TGTGCCACCAGTGACCCCAGGGGAGGGGGTCAAGAGACCCAGTACTTC.

The chain is built from TRBV2 and TRBJ1-5; D is ambiguous. Germline V lookup: CDR1 SNHLY, CDR2 FYNNEI. The V end was cut by 7 bases, the J end by 4 bases, with 14 bases between. The CDR3 is 14 residues long. The CDR3 region is CASTAVAANQPQHF. The CDR3 bases are TGTGCCAGCACCGCAGTAGCAGCTAATCAGCCCCAGCATTTT. Looking up the rest from reference TRBV2 and TRBJ1-5 gives the full variable domain: EPEVTQTPSHQVTQMGQEVILRCVPISNHLYFYWYRQILGQKVEFLVSFYNNEISEKSEIFDDQFSVERPDGSNFTLKIRSTKLEDSAMYFCASTAVAANQPQHFGDGTRLSIL.

V is TRBV7-9 and J is TRBJ1-6, with 9 bases fitting TRBD1. The germline gives CDR1 SEHNR, CDR2 FQNEAQ (reference sequence). With V trimmed by 4 bases and J by 4 bases, 8 bases remained unmatched. The CDR3 has 17 residues. CDR3 region: CASSSTTGGAYNSPLHF. CDR3 bases: TGTGCCAGCAGCTCAACAACAGGGGGCGCTTATAATTCACCCCTCCACTTT.

As DNA, the CDR3 is TGCAGTGCTAGTTTCGGGACAGCCAGCTATGGCTACACCTTC. This gives the protein CSASFGTASYGYTF. The chain combines TRBV20-1 with TRBJ1-2, with 7 bases fitting TRBD1. J lost 4 bases, V lost 3 bases, and 8 bases had no gene match. This CDR3 comprises 14 residues. CDR1 DFQATT and CDR2 SNEGSKA come from the germline V gene (reference sequence).

The V gene is TRBV10-3, the J gene TRBJ1-1; D perhaps matches TRBD1 (5 bases). The CDR3 has 16 residues. Trimming pared 7 bases from V and 1 base from J, leaving 19 bases between. The germline V gene encodes CDR1 ENHRY and CDR2 SYGVKD. The CDR3 loop reads CAINSEGRYGNTEAFF. Here the CDR3 DNA reads TGTGCCATCAATTCGGAGGGGCGGTATGGGAACACTGAAGCTTTCTTT.

The chain is built from TRBV5-6 and TRBJ2-7; weak D call: TRBD1 (5 bases). The CDR3 covers 15 residues. Germline V gene lookup returns CDR1 SGHDT and CDR2 YYEEEE. V gave up 3 bases and J gave up 6 bases, with 19 bases separating them. The CDR3 reads CASSSIDRYYPEQYF. The DNA for the CDR3 is TGTGCCAGCAGCTCCATCGACAGATACTACCCCGAGCAGTACTTC.

This clone has only one observation. The chain joins TRBV29-1 to TRBJ2-3; TRBD2 matches 11 bases. CDR3 length: 14 residues. Trimming at V came to 7 bases and at J to 0 bases, leaving 3 bases not matched to a gene. Germline CDR1 reads SQVTM; CDR2 reads ANQGSEA. Written as DNA, the CDR3 is TGCAGCGAAAGACTAGCGGGGAGCACAGATACGCAGTATTTT. Protein sequence: CSERLAGSTDTQYF.

V gene TRBV2 combines with J gene TRBJ1-5, with D possibly matching TRBD1 (6 bases). Germline CDR1 reads SNHLY; CDR2 reads FYNNEI. V was shortened by 6 bases and J by 0 bases, with 15 bases between the two germline ends. CDR3 length equals 16 residues. CDR3 in amino acids: CASSPQGPNSNQPQHF. For the CDR3, the DNA is TGTGCCAGCAGCCCCCAGGGGCCAAATAGCAATCAGCCCCAGCATTTT.

The rearrangement uses TRBV13 and TRBJ1-5; D might be TRBD1 (6 bases). Germline V lookup: CDR1 PRHDT, CDR2 FYEKMQ (reference sequence). CDR3 size: 15 residues. Trimming cost V 5 bases and J 4 bases, with 15 bases left between them. The CDR3 nucleotides are TGTGCCAGCAGCCCGGGCAGGGGAGAAAATCAGCCCCAGCATTTT. It translates to CASSPGRGENQPQHF.

This chain links TRBV6-5 with TRBJ2-7; a possible D gene is TRBD1 (5 bases). Trimming took off 2 bases at V and 0 bases at J, with 5 bases between the two ends. This CDR3 has 13 residues. Germline V gives CDR1 MNHEY, CDR2 SVGAGI. The DNA of the CDR3 is TGTGCCAGCAGTTACGGGGCCTCCTACGAGCAGTACTTC. Amino acid sequence: CASSYGASYEQYF.

The rearrangement uses TRBV14 and TRBJ1-2, with D tentatively TRBD1 (5 bases). V was cut by 0 bases and J by 7 bases, with 9 bases left in between. Germline V gene data show CDR1 as SGHDN and CDR2 as FVKESK. This CDR3 has 13 residues. The CDR3 is CASSQDLRVGYTF. For the CDR3, the DNA is TGTGCCAGCAGCCAAGATCTCAGGGTTGGCTACACCTTC.

The rearrangement links TRBV15 to TRBJ2-7, with TRBD1 identical over 9 bases. Germline values: CDR1 LNHNV, CDR2 YYDKDF (reference sequence). This CDR3 has 15 residues. J was trimmed by 4 bases and V by 2 bases; bases with no gene match: 6. The CDR3: CATSRQQGAGYEQYF. DNA of the CDR3: TGTGCCACCAGCAGACAACAGGGGGCGGGGTACGAGCAGTACTTC. The whole variable domain, remainder taken from reference TRBV15 and TRBJ2-7, is DAMVIQNPRYQVTQFGKPVTLSCSQTLNHNVMYWYQQKSSQAPKLLFHYYDKDFNNEADTPDNFQSRRPNTSFCFLDIRSPGLGDTAMYLCATSRQQGAGYEQYFGPGTRLTVT.

The chain has TRBV6-5 and TRBJ2-5, with D uncertain. The CDR3 totals 13 residues. Trimming stripped 0 bases from V and 9 bases from J, with 11 bases between. Germline V gene lookup returns CDR1 MNHEY and CDR2 SVGAGI. CDR3 DNA sequence: TGTGCCAGCAGTTACTCGAACCGCGAGGCCCAGTACTTC. Translating gives CASSYSNREAQYF.

The chain is built from TRBV6-5 and TRBJ1-6; 9 nucleotides align to TRBD1. The CDR3 consists of 15 residues. Per germline, CDR1 MNHEY and CDR2 SVGAGI. With 0 bases clipped from V and 9 bases from J, the junction kept 3 bases outside the gene matches. CDR3 sequence: CASSYSTGGGSPLHF. Here the CDR3 DNA reads TGTGCCAGCAGTTACTCTACAGGGGGCGGTTCACCCCTCCACTTT.